This T cell receptor beta chain was documented in a study of control samples from healthy donors and cancer patients. Looked up from germline, CDR1 is SGHTA and CDR2 is FQGNSA. After removal of 4 bases from V and 5 bases from J, the junction contained 5 bases not matched to a gene. The CDR3 runs 14 residues. Sequenced by immunoSEQ multiplex PCR; TCRdb stores in-frame clones only, minus some. Of 30,000 to 40,000 clones in the sample, roughly 86% are singletons; the top ten hold 1.5% to 2%. This clone is a singleton in its sample. Sequenced sample: PBMCs. This sequence was found in a woman aged 40 to 50 with lung cancer. This chain joins TRBV7-2 and TRBJ2-1; TRBD2 agrees at 7 bases. CDR3 DNA sequence: TGTGCCAGCAGCTCCCCAGCGGGGAACAATGAGCAGTTCTTC. Protein product: CASSSPAGNNEQFF.